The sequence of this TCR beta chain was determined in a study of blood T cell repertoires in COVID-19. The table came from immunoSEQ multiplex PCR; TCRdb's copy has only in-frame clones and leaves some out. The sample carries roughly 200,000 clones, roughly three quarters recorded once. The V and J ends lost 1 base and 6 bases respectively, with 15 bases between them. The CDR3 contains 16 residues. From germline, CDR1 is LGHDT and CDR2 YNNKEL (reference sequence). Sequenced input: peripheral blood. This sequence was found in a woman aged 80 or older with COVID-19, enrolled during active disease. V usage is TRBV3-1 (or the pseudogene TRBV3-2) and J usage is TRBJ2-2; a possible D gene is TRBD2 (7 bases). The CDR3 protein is CASSQARGRGSGELFF. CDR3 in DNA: TGTGCCAGCAGCCAAGCTAGAGGGAGGGGGTCCGGGGAGCTGTTTTTT.